This TCR beta chain came from a study of relationships among human T cell subsets. General observations from the study: Substantial CDR3 sharing among Th1, Th2 and regulatory cells suggested stochastic fate choice. Bead sorting may have left some CD4+CD8+ double-positive cells. The seven subsets showed no significant differences in gene usage or CDR3 length.

The length of the CDR3 is 15 residues. The germline CDR1 and CDR2 sequences are MGHRA and YSYEKL. Trimming stripped 2 bases from V and 1 base from J, with 10 bases between. The T cell receptor alpha and beta CDR3 regions were amplified from mRNA by semiquantitative ARM-PCR. In ARM-PCR, communal superprimers followed tagged nested gene-specific primers for exponential amplification. One entry per CDR3 protein results from TCRdb running MiXCR on the multiplex PCR reads. This sample has over 7,000 distinct CDR3 sequences; around 64% occur once, and the top ten carry around 49%. Points on this clonotype: The antigen remains undetermined.

Anti-CD45RA microbeads isolated naive and transitional T cells from pooled CD4+ and CD8+ cells. The sequence derives from a man aged 40-49 years in good health. The V call is TRBV4-1, the J call TRBJ2-3; D unresolved. Material for sequencing was naive and transitional (CD45RA+) T cells sorted from blood. The CDR3 protein is CASSQIPRGTDTQYF. Here the CDR3 DNA reads TGCGCCAGCAGCCAAATTCCTAGGGGCACAGATACGCAGTATTTT.